This is a list of T cell receptor beta chains from one sample in a study of vaccination and CD4 T cells after COVID-19. TCRdb re-called the PCR reads through MiXCR, storing one row per CDR3 protein. This table holds approximately 9,300 distinct CDR3 sequences, less than 40% found once. Antigens of these TCRs are unknown. Specimen: CD4+ T cells from blood, cultured in vitro. These receptors were obtained from a human donor in good health. Both conserved end residues are part of each CDR3. Each record gives: J gene, V gene, D gene, CDR3 protein. A D gene is named only where the DNA matches it firmly.

TRBJ2-7 | TRBV20-1 | TRBD2 | CSASPKVGGSSYEQYF
TRBJ1-2 | TRBV5-1 | . | CASSPGGKLYGYTF
TRBJ2-1 | TRBV28 | . | CASSSPGTASSYNEQFF
TRBJ2-7 | TRBV10-3 | . | CAISESLAVSYEQYF
TRBJ2-7 | TRBV7-9 | TRBD1 | CASSSRDRPLNEQYF
TRBJ1-5 | TRBV19 | TRBD1 | CASSPRDRGPINQPQHF
TRBJ2-7 | TRBV5-4 | TRBD1 | CASSLVDRVSYEQYF
TRBJ2-5 | TRBV12-1 | . | CASSFGAGEETQYF
TRBJ2-2 | TRBV27 | . | CASPREKNTGELFF
TRBJ2-7 | TRBV7-2 | . | CASSAQSAYNEQYF
TRBJ2-1 | TRBV7-6 | TRBD2 | CASSLVPLAGYNEQFF
TRBJ1-6 | TRBV6-2/TRBV6-3 | TRBD1 | CASSYRDRGNSPLHF
TRBJ2-1 | TRBV6-2/TRBV6-3 | TRBD2 | CASSSLAGDYNEQFF
TRBJ2-7 | TRBV28 | . | CASSLLDGRRYEQYF
TRBJ2-2 | TRBV20-1 | . | CSARENTGELFF
TRBJ2-3 | TRBV7-8 | TRBD2 | CASSLRLAGRAPTDTQYF
TRBJ1-5 | TRBV20-1 | . | CSARGGGRATNQPQHF
TRBJ2-7 | TRBV5-1 | TRBD1 | CASSLDPNRGLYEQYF
TRBJ2-2 | TRBV7-3 | . | CASSPRGTWNTGELFF
TRBJ1-2 | TRBV20-1 | TRBD1 | CSAQQGSKGYTF
TRBJ2-1 | TRBV6-5 | TRBD2 | CASSYLLAGGPTEQFF
TRBJ2-5 | TRBV30 | . | CAWSGGGGGETQYF
TRBJ2-7 | TRBV21-1 | . | CASNSVGEESDEQYF
TRBJ2-2 | TRBV6-2/TRBV6-3 | TRBD1 | CASSYDPGGLAGELFF
TRBJ2-2 | TRBV6-2/TRBV6-3 | TRBD2 | CASSYAGGGELFF
TRBJ2-1 | TRBV27 | . | CASSFLFATLDEQFF
TRBJ2-7 | TRBV20-1 | . | CSARASSVTGDGVYEQYF
TRBJ2-7 | TRBV7-3 | . | CASSSQGRQYF
TRBJ1-1 | TRBV6-1 | . | CATQGRENTEAFF
TRBJ2-2 | TRBV7-2 | TRBD1 | CASSIRTGVLFF
TRBJ2-7 | TRBV20-1 | TRBD1 | CSARDWTGGESEQYF
TRBJ1-1 | TRBV28 | TRBD1 | CASSQAGTGNTEAFF
TRBJ2-4 | TRBV6-2/TRBV6-3 | . | CASKNGGIVKNIQYF
TRBJ2-1 | TRBV7-9 | . | CASSFGPGEMNEQFF
TRBJ1-6 | TRBV20-1 | . | CSARLGWDNANSPLHF
TRBJ2-3 | TRBV2 | . | CASSQLSTDTQYF
TRBJ1-6 | TRBV4-3 | . | CASSQEAFGHWGSPLHF
TRBJ2-7 | TRBV6-1 | . | CASSSAYEQYF
TRBJ1-2 | TRBV20-1 | . | CSAREPDPTEGYTF
TRBJ2-7 | TRBV11-2 | TRBD2 | CASRAPGTRGGGEQYF
TRBJ1-6 | TRBV4-3 | . | CASSQDLRSSSYNSPLHF
TRBJ1-3 | TRBV20-1 | . | CSASAVLGNTIYF
TRBJ1-6 | TRBV6-1 | . | CASTTNKRGAYNSPLHF
TRBJ2-7 | TRBV2 | TRBD1 | CASSSQGGSYEQYF
TRBJ1-1 | TRBV6-1 | . | CASSLNRDVNTEAFF
TRBJ1-5 | TRBV28 | . | CASRTEYQPQHF
TRBJ1-5 | TRBV28 | . | CATSRGSDSNQPQHF
TRBJ2-2 | TRBV6-2/TRBV6-3 | . | CASSQDTGELFF